The 23 T cell receptor beta chains below all came from one sample that was sequenced in a study of patients and donors after allogeneic stem cell transplantation. TCRdb analysed the RT-PCR reads with MiXCR anew, one entry per CDR3 protein. The table shows some 960,000 distinct CDR3 sequences, with approximately 18% occurring only once. The sequencing sample was made of blood, either unsorted or a sorted T cell fraction (not recorded which). Every receptor here comes from a human donor who was either an allogeneic HSCT recipient or a stem cell or donor lymphocyte infusion donor (not recorded which). It is not recorded whose cells these are; they may come from a transplant donor.

The chain has TRBV11-1 and TRBJ1-2, with 8 bases aligning to TRBD1. The CDR3 totals 18 residues. V trimming: 2 bases; J trimming: 4 bases; junction bases outside the gene matches: 15. Germline CDR1 SGHAT, CDR2 FQDESV (reference sequence). The CDR3 DNA reads TGTGCCAGCAGCTTAACCCGCCCCAGGGGGCTAACTTCCTATGGCTACACCTTC. It translates to CASSLTRPRGLTSYGYTF.

This chain connects TRBV19 to TRBJ1-1, with no clear D. V was trimmed by 5 bases and J by 12 bases, leaving 25 bases between them. The CDR3 sequence is 15 residues long. The V gene's germline CDR1 is LNHDA and CDR2 SQIVND (reference sequence). The CDR3 DNA reads as TGTGCCAGTAGTGGGGATAAGGACCCTCCCCGGGGAACTTTCTTT. It is translated as CASSGDKDPPRGTFF.

The chain is built from TRBV27 and TRBJ1-1; 7 bases fit TRBD1. The CDR3 totals 17 residues. Trimming at V came to 5 bases and at J to 4 bases, leaving 16 bases not matched to a gene. Per germline, CDR1 MNHEY and CDR2 SMNVEV (reference sequence). The CDR3 protein is CASSRNLPTGSGTEAFF. The CDR3 coding sequence is TGTGCCAGCAGTCGAAACCTCCCGACAGGGAGTGGCACTGAAGCTTTCTTT.

The chain is built from TRBV12-3 or TRBV12-4 and TRBJ1-1; D may be TRBD1 (5 bases). V lost 4 bases, J lost 1 base, and 10 bases lay in between. This CDR3 has 14 residues. CDR3 sequence: CASSWGLQNTEAFF. The DNA for the CDR3 is TGTGCCAGCAGTTGGGGACTCCAGAACACTGAAGCTTTCTTT.

There are many counts of this clonotype. This chain links TRBV6-4 with TRBJ2-1; D is unresolved. There are 15 residues in the CDR3. In germline, CDR1 is MRHNA, CDR2 SNTAGT. V dropped 6 bases and J dropped 0 bases, with 12 bases sitting between them. The CDR3 coding sequence is TGTGCCAGCAGCGAGCGAGACTTCTCCTACAATGAGCAGTTCTTC. The encoded protein is CASSERDFSYNEQFF.

This chain links TRBV10-3 with TRBJ1-2; D remains ambiguous. The CDR3 runs 13 residues. Germline V gene data show CDR1 as ENHRY and CDR2 as SYGVKD. Deletions cut 6 bases from V and 6 bases from J, with 14 bases between. CDR3 in amino acids: CAIRSTPPDGYTF. CDR3 DNA: TGTGCCATCAGATCGACTCCTCCGGATGGCTACACCTTC.

The chain combines TRBV3-1 with TRBJ2-7, with TRBD2 identical over 7 bases. CDR3 length: 18 residues. With 0 bases clipped from V and 1 base from J, the junction kept 12 bases outside the gene matches. CDR1 is LGHDT and CDR2 is YNNKEL in the germline V gene (reference sequence). CDR3 sequence: CASSQEISLGLRSYEQYF. In DNA form, the CDR3 reads TGTGCCAGCAGCCAAGAAATCTCTTTGGGACTACGGTCCTACGAGCAGTACTTC.

This rearrangement joins TRBV20-1 to TRBJ2-5, with D unresolved. Looked up from germline, CDR1 is DFQATT and CDR2 is SNEGSKA (reference sequence). V dropped 0 bases and J dropped 5 bases, with 13 bases sitting between them. CDR3 size: 14 residues. CDR3 loop: CSARDDQSTETQYF. DNA of the CDR3: TGCAGTGCTAGAGATGACCAATCCACGGAGACCCAGTACTTC.

This clonotype has more than one count but fewer than ten. This sequence joins TRBV10-3 and TRBJ1-4, with TRBD1 matching over 9 bases. The CDR3 is made up of 13 amino acids. Germline V CDR1 and CDR2: ENHRY, SYGVKD. Germline trimming cut 11 bases from V and 7 bases from J; bases unmatched to any gene: 8. DNA for the CDR3: TGTGCCGCCACCGGGACAGGGTCTGAAAAACTGTTTTTT. Its translation is CAATGTGSEKLFF.

This clonotype was counted between two and nine times. The V call is TRBV5-1, the J call TRBJ2-3, with TRBD2 identical over 9 bases. The CDR3 length is 18 residues. J lost 2 bases, V lost 0 bases, and 10 bases had no gene match. Germline assignment: CDR1 SGHRS and CDR2 YFSETQ. DNA of the CDR3: TGCGCCAGCAGCTTGGGTGTCCTAGCGGGATCCGACACAGATACGCAGTATTTT. This encodes CASSLGVLAGSDTDTQYF.

The chain has TRBV20-1 and TRBJ2-7, with TRBD2 matching over 8 bases. Germline V gives CDR1 DFQATT, CDR2 SNEGSKA (reference sequence). Unmatched junction bases numbered 8, after V lost 4 bases and J lost 3 bases. This CDR3 has 14 amino acids. As DNA, the CDR3 is TGCAGTGCTACAACACTAGCGGAGGGCTACGAGCAGTACTTC. Protein sequence: CSATTLAEGYEQYF.

The V gene is TRBV3-1, the J gene TRBJ2-5, with TRBD2 as a possible D gene (6 bases). The V gene's germline CDR1 is LGHDT and CDR2 YNNKEL (reference sequence). The CDR3 spans 14 residues. V was clipped by 2 bases and J by 5 bases, with 12 bases between them. DNA for the CDR3: TGTGCCAGCAGCCAACCTAGCGTGTTGGAGACCCAGTACTTC. Translating gives CASSQPSVLETQYF.

The chain is built from TRBV24-1 and TRBJ1-4; TRBD1 matches at 8 bases. Germline CDR1 is KGHDR and CDR2 is SFDVKD. The CDR3 covers 15 residues. V was pared by 4 bases and J by 8 bases, with 8 bases of the junction left unmatched. The CDR3 protein is CATSDSGGFGEKLFF. In nucleotides, the CDR3 is TGTGCCACCAGTGACTCAGGGGGCTTCGGGGAAAAACTGTTTTTT.

This chain links TRBV2 with TRBJ1-5; D might be TRBD1 (6 bases). Germline values: CDR1 SNHLY, CDR2 FYNNEI. The CDR3 has 13 amino acids. The V gene lost 3 bases and the J gene lost 10 bases, with 13 bases spanning the gap. This CDR3 is CASSEGAGVPQHF. Written as DNA, the CDR3 is TGTGCCAGCAGTGAGGGGGCGGGGGTACCCCAGCATTTT.

This clonotype has a handful of counts. This chain uses TRBV15 with TRBJ1-6, with TRBD1 as a possible D gene (5 bases). This CDR3 is built from 14 residues. The V end was cut by 3 bases, the J end by 7 bases, with 10 bases between. Germline V gives CDR1 LNHNV, CDR2 YYDKDF (reference sequence). This CDR3 is CATSRSGANSPLHF. CDR3 sequence (DNA): TGTGCCACCAGCAGGAGTGGGGCAAATTCACCCCTCCACTTT.

A few counts support this clonotype. This sequence joins TRBV10-3 and TRBJ2-3; 10 bases line up with TRBD2. The CDR3 runs 16 residues. Germline CDR1 is ENHRY and CDR2 is SYGVKD. The J segment lost 5 bases and the V segment lost 2 bases, leaving 7 bases of the junction unmatched. CDR3 region: CAISERAGGPVDTQYF. DNA for the CDR3: TGTGCCATCAGTGAGCGAGCGGGGGGGCCGGTAGATACGCAGTATTTT.

This clonotype has only a few counts. The rearrangement links TRBV20-1 to TRBJ1-1; D ambiguous. The CDR3 loop spans 13 amino acids. V shed 0 bases and J shed 5 bases, with 10 bases lying between them. Germline V gene sequence: CDR1 DFQATT, CDR2 SNEGSKA (reference sequence). CDR3 loop: CSAREGVWTEAFF. The DNA for the CDR3 is TGCAGTGCTAGAGAGGGAGTTTGGACTGAAGCTTTCTTT.

CDR3 coding DNA: TGTGCCAGCAGCTCCCGTCGGAGGGTCCGGGCGGACGAGCAGTACTTC. As protein: CASSSRRRVRADEQYF. The gene calls are TRBV9 and TRBJ2-7, with a possible D match to TRBD2 (6 bases). Looked up from germline, CDR1 is SGDLS and CDR2 is YYNGEE. The CDR3 sequence is 16 residues long. V was trimmed by 4 bases and J by 5 bases, leaving 22 bases between them.

V is TRBV12-3 or TRBV12-4 and J is TRBJ1-5; 10 nucleotides line up with TRBD1. The CDR3 contains 15 residues. The ends lost 6 bases at V and 9 bases at J; junction bases unmatched: 11. For the CDR3, the DNA is TGTGCCAGCAGCCCCGGGACAGGGGCAAGGTGGCCCCAGCATTTT. This encodes CASSPGTGARWPQHF.

The sample holds a few counts of this clonotype. The gene calls are TRBV7-8 and TRBJ2-1; D unclear. This CDR3 spans 13 amino acids. The V end was cut by 4 bases, the J end by 4 bases, with 8 bases between. Germline V gene data show CDR1 as SGHVS and CDR2 as FQNEAQ. The CDR3 is CASSSRQYNEQFF. In DNA, the CDR3 is TGTGCCAGCAGCTCTAGGCAGTACAATGAGCAGTTCTTC. The full variable domain, its missing parts supplied by reference TRBV7-8 and TRBJ2-1, is GAGVSQSPRYKVAKRGQDVALRCDPISGHVSLFWYQQALGQGPEFLTYFQNEAQLDKSGLPSDRFFAERPEGSVSTLKIQRTQQEDSAVYLCASSSRQYNEQFFGPGTRLTVL.

J is TRBJ2-3 and V is TRBV6-1, with a tentative D call TRBD2 (5 bases). From germline, CDR1 is MNHNS and CDR2 SASEGT. The CDR3 has 17 amino acids. The V end lost 6 bases, the J end lost 1 base, and 20 bases lay between the germline ends. The DNA of the CDR3 is TGTGCCAGCAGCCCGGAGGCCGGACCCCTCGGCACAGATACGCAGTATTTT. Residues: CASSPEAGPLGTDTQYF.

This clonotype has ten or more counts. The V gene is TRBV12-3 or TRBV12-4, the J gene TRBJ2-3; 7 bases fit TRBD1. The V gene end was trimmed by 11 bases and the J gene end by 4 bases; junction bases not matched to a gene: 9. This CDR3 is 13 amino acids long. The DNA of the CDR3 is TGTGCCTGTGGAAGGACAGGACCAGATACGCAGTATTTT. Translation: CACGRTGPDTQYF.

This clonotype was observed a few times. This sequence joins TRBV28 and TRBJ2-1; 10 bases map to TRBD2. The germline gives CDR1 MDHEN, CDR2 SYDVKM. CDR3 size: 17 residues. V lost 2 bases to trimming and J lost 2 bases; unmatched junction nucleotides: 6. The CDR3 DNA follows: TGTGCCAGCAGTTTAACCCCAGGGACTAGCGCCTACAATGAGCAGTTCTTC. Protein: CASSLTPGTSAYNEQFF.